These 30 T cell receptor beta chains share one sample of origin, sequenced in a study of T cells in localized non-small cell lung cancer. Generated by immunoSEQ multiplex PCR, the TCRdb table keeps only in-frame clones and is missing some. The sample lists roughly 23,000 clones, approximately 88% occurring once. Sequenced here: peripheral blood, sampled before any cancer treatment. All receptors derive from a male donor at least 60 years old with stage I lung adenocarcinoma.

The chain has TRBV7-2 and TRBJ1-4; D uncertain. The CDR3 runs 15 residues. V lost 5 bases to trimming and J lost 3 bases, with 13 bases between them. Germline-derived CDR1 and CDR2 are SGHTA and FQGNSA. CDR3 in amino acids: CASSSSGMANEKLFF. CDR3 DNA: TGTGCCAGCAGCAGCTCGGGGATGGCTAATGAAAAACTGTTTTTT.

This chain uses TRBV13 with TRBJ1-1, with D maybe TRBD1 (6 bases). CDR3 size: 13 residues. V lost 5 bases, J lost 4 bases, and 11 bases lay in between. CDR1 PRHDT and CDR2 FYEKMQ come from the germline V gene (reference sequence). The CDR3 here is CASSPPGATEAFF. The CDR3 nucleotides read TGTGCCAGCAGCCCCCCGGGGGCCACTGAAGCTTTCTTT. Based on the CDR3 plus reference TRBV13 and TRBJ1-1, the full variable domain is AAGVIQSPRHLIKEKRETATLKCYPIPRHDTVYWYQQGPGQDPQFLISFYEKMQSDKGSIPDRFSAQQFSDYHSELNMSSLELGDSALYFCASSPPGATEAFFGQGTRLTVV.

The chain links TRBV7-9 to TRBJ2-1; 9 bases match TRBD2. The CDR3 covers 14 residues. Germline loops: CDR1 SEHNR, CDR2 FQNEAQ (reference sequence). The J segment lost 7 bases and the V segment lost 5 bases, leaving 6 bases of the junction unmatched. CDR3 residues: CASSPSGAGNEQFF. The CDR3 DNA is TGTGCCAGCAGCCCTAGCGGGGCCGGGAATGAGCAGTTCTTC.

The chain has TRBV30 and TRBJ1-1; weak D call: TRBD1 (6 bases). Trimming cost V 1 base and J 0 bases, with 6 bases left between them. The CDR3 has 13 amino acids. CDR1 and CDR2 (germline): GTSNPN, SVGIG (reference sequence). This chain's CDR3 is CAWSGDMNTEAFF. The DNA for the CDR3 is TGTGCCTGGAGTGGGGACATGAACACTGAAGCTTTCTTT.

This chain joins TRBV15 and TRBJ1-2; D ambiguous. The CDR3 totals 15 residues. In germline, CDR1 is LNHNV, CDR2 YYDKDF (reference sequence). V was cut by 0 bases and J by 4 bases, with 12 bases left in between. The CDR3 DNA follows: TGTGCCACCAGCAGAGATAACCGCGGGGTCTATGGCTACACCTTC. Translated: CATSRDNRGVYGYTF.

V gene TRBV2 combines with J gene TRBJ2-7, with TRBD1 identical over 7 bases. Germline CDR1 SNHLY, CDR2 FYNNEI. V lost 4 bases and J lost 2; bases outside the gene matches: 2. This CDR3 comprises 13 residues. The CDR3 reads CASSGQGPYEQYF. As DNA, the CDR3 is TGTGCCAGCAGTGGACAGGGCCCCTACGAGCAGTACTTC.

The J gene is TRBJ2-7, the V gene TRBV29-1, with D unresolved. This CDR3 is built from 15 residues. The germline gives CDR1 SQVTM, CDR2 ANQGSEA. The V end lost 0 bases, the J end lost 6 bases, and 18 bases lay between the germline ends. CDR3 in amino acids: CSVEDPNGSVGEQYF. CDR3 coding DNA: TGCAGCGTTGAAGATCCTAACGGCAGTGTAGGCGAGCAGTACTTC.

CDR3 region: CACGSTDTQYF. The DNA for the CDR3 is TGTGCCTGCGGGAGCACAGATACGCAGTATTTT. The chain employs TRBV30 and TRBJ2-3; D unclear. Trimming shortened V by 6 bases and J by 0 bases, and 4 bases separated the two germline ends. Per the germline V gene, CDR1 is GTSNPN and CDR2 is SVGIG (reference sequence). The CDR3 covers 11 residues.

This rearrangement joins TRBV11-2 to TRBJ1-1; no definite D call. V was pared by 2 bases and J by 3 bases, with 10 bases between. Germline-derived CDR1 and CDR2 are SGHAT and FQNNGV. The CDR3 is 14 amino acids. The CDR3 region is CASSLNSFYTEAFF. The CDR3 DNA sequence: TGTGCCAGCAGCTTAAACAGTTTTTACACTGAAGCTTTCTTT.

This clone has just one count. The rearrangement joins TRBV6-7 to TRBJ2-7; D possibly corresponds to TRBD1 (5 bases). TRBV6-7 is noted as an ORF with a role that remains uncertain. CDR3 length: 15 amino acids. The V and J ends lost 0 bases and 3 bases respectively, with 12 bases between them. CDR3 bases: TGTGCCAGCAGTTACTCGAAGTTGCAGGGCTACGAGCAGTACTTC. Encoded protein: CASSYSKLQGYEQYF.

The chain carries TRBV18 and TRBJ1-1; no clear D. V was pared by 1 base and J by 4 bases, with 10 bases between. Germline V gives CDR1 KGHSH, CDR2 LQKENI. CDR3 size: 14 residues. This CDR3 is CASSPLDLSTEAFF. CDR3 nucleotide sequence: TGTGCCAGCTCACCACTAGACCTCTCCACTGAAGCTTTCTTT.

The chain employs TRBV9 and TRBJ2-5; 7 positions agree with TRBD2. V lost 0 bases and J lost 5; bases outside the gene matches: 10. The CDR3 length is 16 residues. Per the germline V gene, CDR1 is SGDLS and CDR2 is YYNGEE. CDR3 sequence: CASSVASGRGGETQYF. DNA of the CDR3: TGTGCCAGCAGCGTAGCTAGCGGTCGAGGAGGTGAGACCCAGTACTTC.

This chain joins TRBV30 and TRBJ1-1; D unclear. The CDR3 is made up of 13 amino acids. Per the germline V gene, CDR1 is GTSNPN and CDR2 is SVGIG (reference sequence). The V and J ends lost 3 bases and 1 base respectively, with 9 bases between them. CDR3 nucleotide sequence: TGTGCCTGGAGAGTGTCCCAGAACACTGAAGCTTTCTTT. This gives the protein CAWRVSQNTEAFF.

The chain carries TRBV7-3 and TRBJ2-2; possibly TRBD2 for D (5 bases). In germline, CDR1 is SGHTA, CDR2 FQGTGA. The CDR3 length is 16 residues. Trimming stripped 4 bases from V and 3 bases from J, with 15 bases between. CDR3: CASSSQVIGDTGELFF. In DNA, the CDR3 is TGTGCCAGCAGCTCCCAAGTCATCGGGGACACCGGGGAGCTGTTTTTT.

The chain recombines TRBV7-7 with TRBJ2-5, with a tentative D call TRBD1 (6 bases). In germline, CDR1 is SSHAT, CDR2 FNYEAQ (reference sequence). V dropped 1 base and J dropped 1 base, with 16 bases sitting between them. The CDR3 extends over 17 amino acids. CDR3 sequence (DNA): TGTGCCAGCAGCTTAGGGCTCAATCGACAGGTCCAAGAGACCCAGTACTTC. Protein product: CASSLGLNRQVQETQYF.

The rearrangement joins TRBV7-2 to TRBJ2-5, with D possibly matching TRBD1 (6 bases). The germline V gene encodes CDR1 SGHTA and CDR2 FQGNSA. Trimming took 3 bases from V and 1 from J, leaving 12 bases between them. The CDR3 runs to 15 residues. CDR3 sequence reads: CASSFQGRGQETQYF. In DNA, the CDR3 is TGTGCCAGCAGCTTTCAGGGGAGAGGCCAAGAGACCCAGTACTTC.

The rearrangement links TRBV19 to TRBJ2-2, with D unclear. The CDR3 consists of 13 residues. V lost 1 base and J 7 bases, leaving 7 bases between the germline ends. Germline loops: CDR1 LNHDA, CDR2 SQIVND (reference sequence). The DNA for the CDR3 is TGTGCCAGTAGTATAGCAGTTGACGGGGAGCTGTTTTTT. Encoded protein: CASSIAVDGELFF.

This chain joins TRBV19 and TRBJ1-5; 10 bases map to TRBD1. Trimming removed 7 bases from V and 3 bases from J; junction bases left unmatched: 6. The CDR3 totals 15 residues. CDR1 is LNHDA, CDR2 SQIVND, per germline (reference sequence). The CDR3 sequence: CASTSGQGDNQPQHF. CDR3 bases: TGTGCCAGTACCTCCGGACAGGGGGACAATCAGCCCCAGCATTTT.

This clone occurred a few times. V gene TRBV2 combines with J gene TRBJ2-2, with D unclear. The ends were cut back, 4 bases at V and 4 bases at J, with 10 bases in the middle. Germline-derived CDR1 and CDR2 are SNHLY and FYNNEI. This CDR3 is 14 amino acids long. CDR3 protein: CASSVVSSTGELFF. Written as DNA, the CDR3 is TGTGCCAGCAGTGTCGTCAGTTCCACCGGGGAGCTGTTTTTT.

Written as DNA, the CDR3 is TGTGCCAGCAGTTCGCGGACGGGTTCAGGCAATCAGCCCCAGCATTTT. Amino acid sequence: CASSSRTGSGNQPQHF. V and J are TRBV28 and TRBJ1-5; D remains unclear. The CDR3 contains 16 residues. Germline assignment: CDR1 MDHEN and CDR2 SYDVKM. Trimming removed 4 bases at V and 2 bases at J, with 15 bases between.

CDR3 amino acids: CASSPTTRWNTEAFF. CDR3 in DNA: TGCGCCAGCAGCCCGACGACCCGGTGGAACACTGAAGCTTTCTTT. The chain uses TRBV4-1 and TRBJ1-1; no clear D gene. Germline loops: CDR1 MGHRA, CDR2 YSYEKL. With 4 bases removed from V and 1 base from J, the gap between germline ends came to 13 bases. CDR3 length: 15 amino acids.

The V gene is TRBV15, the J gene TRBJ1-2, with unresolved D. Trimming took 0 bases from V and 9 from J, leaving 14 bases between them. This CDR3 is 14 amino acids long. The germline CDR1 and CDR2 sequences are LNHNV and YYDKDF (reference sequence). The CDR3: CATSRDPGRGSYTF. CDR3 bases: TGTGCCACCAGCAGAGATCCTGGAAGAGGGAGCTACACCTTC.

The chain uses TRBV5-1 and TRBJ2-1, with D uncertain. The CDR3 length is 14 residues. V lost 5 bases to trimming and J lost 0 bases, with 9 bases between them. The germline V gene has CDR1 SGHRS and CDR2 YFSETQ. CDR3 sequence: CASSGDSSYNEQFF. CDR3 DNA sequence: TGCGCCAGCAGTGGGGATAGCTCCTACAATGAGCAGTTCTTC.

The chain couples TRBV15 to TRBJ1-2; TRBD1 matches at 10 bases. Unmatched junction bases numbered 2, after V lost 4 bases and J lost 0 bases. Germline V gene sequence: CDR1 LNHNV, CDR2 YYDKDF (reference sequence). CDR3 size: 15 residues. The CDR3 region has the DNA TGTGCCACCAGCAAGGGGACAGGGGCTAACTATGGCTACACCTTC. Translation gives CATSKGTGANYGYTF. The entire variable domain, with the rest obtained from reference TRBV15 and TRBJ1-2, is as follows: DAMVIQNPRYQVTQFGKPVTLSCSQTLNHNVMYWYQQKSSQAPKLLFHYYDKDFNNEADTPDNFQSRRPNTSFCFLDIRSPGLGDTAMYLCATSKGTGANYGYTFGSGTRLTVV.

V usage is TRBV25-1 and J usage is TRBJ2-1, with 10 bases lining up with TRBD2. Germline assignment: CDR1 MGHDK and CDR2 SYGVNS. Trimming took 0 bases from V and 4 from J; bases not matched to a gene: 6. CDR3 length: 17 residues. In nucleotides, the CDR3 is TGTGCCAGCAGTGAATATAGCCTTAGCGGGGGGTACAATGAGCAGTTCTTC. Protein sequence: CASSEYSLSGGYNEQFF.

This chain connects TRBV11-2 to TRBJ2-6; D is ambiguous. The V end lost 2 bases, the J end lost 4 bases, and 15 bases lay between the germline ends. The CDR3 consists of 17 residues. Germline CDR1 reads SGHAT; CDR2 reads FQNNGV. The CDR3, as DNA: TGTGCCAGCAGCTTAACTGGGTGGACGTGGGGGGCCAACGTCCTGACTTTC. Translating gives CASSLTGWTWGANVLTF.

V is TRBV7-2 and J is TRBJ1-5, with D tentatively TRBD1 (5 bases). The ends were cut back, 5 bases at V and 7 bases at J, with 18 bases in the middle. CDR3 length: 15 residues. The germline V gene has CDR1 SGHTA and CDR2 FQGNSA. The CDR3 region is CASSMTAGGEQPQHF. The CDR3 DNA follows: TGTGCCAGCAGCATGACTGCGGGGGGAGAACAGCCCCAGCATTTT.

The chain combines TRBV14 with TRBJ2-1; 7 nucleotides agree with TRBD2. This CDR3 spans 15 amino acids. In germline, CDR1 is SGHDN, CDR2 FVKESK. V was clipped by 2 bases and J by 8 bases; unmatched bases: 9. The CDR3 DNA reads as TGTGCCAGCAGCCAAATGAGGGAGGGCCGAGATGAGCAGTTCTTC. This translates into CASSQMREGRDEQFF.

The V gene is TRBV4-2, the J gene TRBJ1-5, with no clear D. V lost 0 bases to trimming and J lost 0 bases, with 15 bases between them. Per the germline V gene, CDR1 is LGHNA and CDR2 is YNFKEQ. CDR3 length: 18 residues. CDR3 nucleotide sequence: TGTGCCAGCAGCCAAGATCTGATTTTCAGAGATAGCAATCAGCCCCAGCATTTT. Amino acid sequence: CASSQDLIFRDSNQPQHF.

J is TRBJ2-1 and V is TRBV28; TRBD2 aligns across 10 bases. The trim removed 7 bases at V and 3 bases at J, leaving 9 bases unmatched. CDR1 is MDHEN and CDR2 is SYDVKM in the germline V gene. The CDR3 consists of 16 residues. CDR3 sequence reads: CASTMGGLAFYNEQFF. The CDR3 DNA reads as TGTGCCAGCACTATGGGGGGACTAGCGTTCTACAATGAGCAGTTCTTC.